This T cell receptor beta chain is drawn from a study of control samples from healthy donors and cancer patients (TCRdb year 2020). The method behind the library was the immunoSEQ multiplex PCR assay. In TCRdb, the immuneACCESS table is reduced to in-frame sequences with V and J assigned. These tables do not hold every clone; where another copy was compared, an unresolved V gene accounts for under half, and the others remain unexplained. This sample has approximately 100,000 clones in its table, and roughly 92% of those were observed once. In total, the top ten clones hold approximately 3% of the sample. Turning to this clone: The antigen it binds to is not known. The sample holds no much larger clone one base away, and base qualities are not on file.

The CDR3 holds 16 amino acids from the cysteine to the phenylalanine. The read is trimmed to its CDR3 DNA, 48 bases read in frame from base 1. Ends trimmed: V by 0 bases, J by 7 bases; bases unmatched to a gene: 12. The germline V gene sets CDR1 to MNHEY and CDR2 to SVGAGI. The chain links TRBV6-5 with TRBJ2-7, with 7 middle bases fitting TRBD2. The source of this sequence is a human donor in good health. The donor label of this sample is uncertain. Material for sequencing was blood. The CDR3 in this case is CASSYSIGAGVREQYF. The DNA reads TGTGCCAGCAGTTACTCTATCGGGGCGGGGGTTCGAGAGCAGTACTTC.